This TCR beta chain was captured by sequencing in a study of blood T cell repertoires in COVID-19. Only in-frame clones appear in the TCRdb table, and some are missing; sequencing was by immunoSEQ multiplex PCR. The sample consists of 200,000 to 250,000 clones, approximately 86% of them appearing once. The CDR3 has 13 residues. Germline V gene data show CDR1 as SNHLY and CDR2 as FYNNEI. V was cut by 6 bases and J by 7 bases, with 13 bases left in between. The J gene is TRBJ2-1, the V gene TRBV2; D not resolved. The sequence was collected from a man aged 60 to 69 with acute or convalescent COVID-19. The specimen sequenced was peripheral blood. Here the CDR3 DNA reads TGTGCCAGCAGCCTCACTACAACTAATGAGCAGTTCTTC. Translating gives CASSLTTTNEQFF.